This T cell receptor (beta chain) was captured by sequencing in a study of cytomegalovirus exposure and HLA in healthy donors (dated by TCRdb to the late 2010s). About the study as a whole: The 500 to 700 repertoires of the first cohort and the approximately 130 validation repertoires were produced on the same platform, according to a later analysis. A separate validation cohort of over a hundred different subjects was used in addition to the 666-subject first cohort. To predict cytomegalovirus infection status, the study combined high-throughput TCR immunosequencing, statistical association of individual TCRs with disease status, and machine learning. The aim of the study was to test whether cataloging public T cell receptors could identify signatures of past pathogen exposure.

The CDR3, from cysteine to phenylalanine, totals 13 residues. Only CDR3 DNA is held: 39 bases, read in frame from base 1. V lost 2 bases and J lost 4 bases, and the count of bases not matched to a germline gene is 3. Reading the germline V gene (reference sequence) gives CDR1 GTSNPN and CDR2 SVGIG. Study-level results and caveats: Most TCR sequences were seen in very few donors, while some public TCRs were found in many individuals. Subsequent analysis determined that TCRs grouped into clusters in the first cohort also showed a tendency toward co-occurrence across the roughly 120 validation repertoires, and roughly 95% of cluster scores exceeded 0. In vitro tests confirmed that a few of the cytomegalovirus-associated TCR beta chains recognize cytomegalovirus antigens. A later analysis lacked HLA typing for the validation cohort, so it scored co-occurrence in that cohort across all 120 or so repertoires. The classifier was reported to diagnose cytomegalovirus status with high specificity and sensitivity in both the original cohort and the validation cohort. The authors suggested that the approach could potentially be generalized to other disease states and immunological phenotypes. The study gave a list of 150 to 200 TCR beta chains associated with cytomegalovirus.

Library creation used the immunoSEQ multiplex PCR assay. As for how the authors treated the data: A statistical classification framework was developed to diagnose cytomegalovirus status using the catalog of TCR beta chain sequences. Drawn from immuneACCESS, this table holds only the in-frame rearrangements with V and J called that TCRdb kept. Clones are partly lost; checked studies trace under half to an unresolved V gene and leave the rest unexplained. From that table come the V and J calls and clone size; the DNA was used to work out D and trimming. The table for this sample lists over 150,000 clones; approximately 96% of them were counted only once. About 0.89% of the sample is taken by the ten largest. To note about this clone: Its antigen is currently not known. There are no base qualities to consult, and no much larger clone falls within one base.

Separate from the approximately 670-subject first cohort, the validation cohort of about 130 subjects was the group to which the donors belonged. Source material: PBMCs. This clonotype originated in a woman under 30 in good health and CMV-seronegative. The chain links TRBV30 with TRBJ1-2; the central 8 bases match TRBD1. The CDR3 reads CAWSYQGAYGYTF. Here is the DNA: TGTGCCTGGAGTTACCAGGGGGCCTATGGCTACACCTTC.